This TCR beta chain was captured in a study of shared clonotypes between healthy human individuals. CD45RO-negative CD8 cells positively selected for CCR7 made up the naive population, which excluded terminally differentiated effector memory CD45RA+ cells. All the donors were Caucasian adults who lived in Nashville, Tennessee. Data came from immunoSEQ multiplex PCR; TCRdb stores just in-frame clones and leaves some out. The sample has hundreds of thousands of clones, roughly 98% seen once; the top ten hold approximately 0.3%. The CDR3 covers 16 residues. Germline loops: CDR1 SGDLS, CDR2 YYNGEE. Trimming removed 0 bases from V and 4 bases from J, with 17 bases in between.

Specimen: naive CD8+ T cells sorted from blood. The receptor comes from a young man in good health. The V call is TRBV9, the J call TRBJ2-7; D remains ambiguous. The CDR3: CASSVATLGTPYEQYF. CDR3 sequence (DNA): TGTGCCAGCAGCGTAGCTACCCTGGGTACGCCATACGAGCAGTACTTC.